This passage covers 15 T cell receptor beta chains from one sample sequenced in a study of T cells in Graves' hyperthyroidism and ophthalmopathy (dated by TCRdb to the late 2010s). Receptors were amplified or captured by multiplex PCR. The sequencer listed for this sample is Illumina HiSeq 2000. The TCR beta CDR3 regions were amplified from RNA transcripts. A first-round RT-PCR of the TCR CDR3 used the HTBI primer set with the Qiagen OneStep RT-PCR kit. TCRdb redid the processing of the public reads, applying fastp at Q25 and MiXCR, and retained in-frame beta chains. CDR3 protein duplicates are merged, each entry listing the most common genes and DNA. Recorded for this sample are 500,000 to 550,000 distinct CDR3 sequences; about 20% of them occurred a single time. The top ten clonotypes cover roughly 47% of the sample. Sequenced sample: blood. The receptors were sampled from a middle-aged man with Graves' ophthalmopathy.

This clonotype was seen only a few times. This sequence joins TRBV10-3 and TRBJ1-2, with 11 nucleotides matching TRBD1. In germline, CDR1 is ENHRY, CDR2 SYGVKD. V lost 7 bases and J lost 7; bases outside the gene matches: 2. The CDR3 is made up of 12 amino acids. CDR3 loop: CAITGTGGGYTF. CDR3 in DNA: TGTGCCATCACTGGGACAGGGGGTGGCTACACCTTC.

In its sample, this clonotype was seen a few times. J is TRBJ2-1 and V is TRBV9; 9 bases align to TRBD2. J was trimmed by 0 bases and V by 3 bases; bases with no gene match: 4. Germline lookup yields CDR1 SGDLS and CDR2 YYNGEE. The CDR3 spans 16 residues. The CDR3 coding sequence is TGTGCCAGCAGCGGTACTAGCGGGCGCTCCTACAATGAGCAGTTCTTC. It yields the protein CASSGTSGRSYNEQFF.

V is TRBV6-2 or TRBV6-3 and J is TRBJ1-2, with D possibly TRBD1 on 5 matching bases. Germline V gene sequence: CDR1 MNHEY, CDR2 SVGEGT. The V end was cut by 0 bases, the J end by 1 base, with 9 bases between. This CDR3 has 15 amino acids. Here the CDR3 reads CASSYSRGLNYGYTF. The CDR3, as DNA: TGTGCCAGCAGTTACTCGCGGGGCCTTAACTATGGCTACACCTTC.

The chain's CDR3 is CASSPLGGGGANVLTF. CDR3 bases: TGCGCCAGCAGCCCGCTCGGGGGTGGGGGGGCCAACGTCCTGACTTTC. V is TRBV5-1 and J is TRBJ2-6; D possibly corresponds to TRBD2 (6 bases). CDR3 length: 16 residues. Between the trimmed V and J ends, which lost 4 bases and 4 bases, there was a span of 15 bases. The germline gives CDR1 SGHRS, CDR2 YFSETQ.

In this sample, this clonotype turned up a few times. The chain combines TRBV29-1 with TRBJ2-5; TRBD1 might be the D (6 bases). This CDR3 has 13 amino acids. V was clipped by 5 bases and J by 4 bases, with 14 bases between them. CDR1 SQVTM and CDR2 ANQGSEA come from the germline V gene. Here the CDR3 reads CSVLQGSSETQYF. In nucleotides, the CDR3 is TGCAGCGTTCTACAGGGAAGTTCAGAGACCCAGTACTTC.

In its sample, this clonotype was seen a few times. The genes are TRBV5-1 and TRBJ1-4, with unresolved D. Germline V gene data show CDR1 as SGHRS and CDR2 as YFSETQ. The CDR3 sequence is 15 residues long. V gave up 4 bases and J gave up 5 bases, with 15 bases separating them. CDR3 protein: CASSHLTEGNEKLFF. CDR3 nucleotide sequence: TGCGCCAGCAGCCACCTCACAGAAGGAAATGAAAAACTGTTTTTT.

The chain links TRBV6-5 to TRBJ2-1; 10 nucleotides line up with TRBD2. After removal of 2 bases from V and 6 bases from J, the junction contained 4 bases not matched to a gene. Germline V gene sequence: CDR1 MNHEY, CDR2 SVGAGI. This CDR3 has 15 amino acids. The DNA of the CDR3 is TGTGCCAGCAGTTACGGAGCGGGGGGGCTCAATGAGCAGTTCTTC. Protein: CASSYGAGGLNEQFF.

This clonotype was detected only a few times. The chain is built from TRBV27 and TRBJ1-3; no firm D call. The CDR3 loop spans 16 amino acids. Deletions cut 0 bases from V and 3 bases from J, with 12 bases between. CDR1 and CDR2 (germline): MNHEY, SMNVEV (reference sequence). CDR3 protein: CASSLSYRARGNTIYF. Here the CDR3 DNA reads TGTGCCAGCAGTTTATCATACCGGGCCCGTGGAAACACCATATATTTT.

This clonotype has just a few counts. An end of the junction does not agree with germline; a read error may underlie this. The V gene is TRBV28, the J gene TRBJ1-6, with 9 bases matching TRBD1. CDR3 size: 14 residues. CDR1 is MDHEN, CDR2 SYDVKM, per germline. DNA of the CDR3: TGTGCCAGCAGAACGACCAGAGGGACAGGGAATAGCAACTTT. It is translated as CASRTTRGTGNSNF. Combining the CDR3 with reference TRBV28 and TRBJ1-6 gives the whole variable domain DVKVTQSSRYLVKRTGEKVFLECVQDMDHENMFWYRQDPGLGLRLIYFSYDVKMKEKGDIPEGYSVSREKKERFSLILESASTNQTSMYLCASRTTRGTGNSNFGNGTRLTVT.

The chain joins TRBV15 to TRBJ2-7; no definite D call. The germline V gene has CDR1 LNHNV and CDR2 YYDKDF (reference sequence). The CDR3 runs to 16 residues. Between the trimmed V and J ends, which lost 3 bases and 1 base, there was a span of 16 bases. The CDR3 DNA reads TGTGCCACCAGCAGGGGGAAGGCAGCCTTTTCCTACGAGCAGTACTTC. It codes for CATSRGKAAFSYEQYF. Using reference TRBV15 and TRBJ2-7 for the parts outside the CDR3, the full variable domain is DAMVIQNPRYQVTQFGKPVTLSCSQTLNHNVMYWYQQKSSQAPKLLFHYYDKDFNNEADTPDNFQSRRPNTSFCFLDIRSPGLGDTAMYLCATSRGKAAFSYEQYFGPGTRLTVT.

The table lists this clonotype with many counts. The V and J genes are TRBV6-2 or TRBV6-3 and TRBJ2-1; TRBD1 matches 7 bases. In germline, CDR1 is MNHEY, CDR2 SVGEGT. V shed 6 bases and J 4 bases; nucleotides not matched to a gene: 9. This CDR3 comprises 15 residues. CDR3 residues: CASSPGTAIYNEQFF. CDR3 bases: TGTGCCAGCAGCCCCGGGACAGCGATTTACAATGAGCAGTTCTTC.

The V call is TRBV28, the J call TRBJ1-5, with TRBD1 matching 10 bases. In germline, CDR1 is MDHEN, CDR2 SYDVKM. Trimming cost V 7 bases and J 6 bases; bases outside gene matches: 12. This CDR3 is 16 amino acids long. CDR3 sequence: CASNRGGTGVSQPQHF. As DNA, the CDR3 is TGTGCCAGCAACCGGGGCGGGACAGGGGTCAGTCAGCCCCAGCATTTT.

This clonotype was seen ten or more times. This sequence joins TRBV27 and TRBJ2-7; maybe TRBD1 (6 bases). The V gene's germline CDR1 is MNHEY and CDR2 SMNVEV (reference sequence). CDR3 length: 14 amino acids. V was pared by 5 bases and J by 7 bases, with 18 bases between. The CDR3 DNA reads as TGTGCCAGCAGTCCCTGGACAGACCTTCGGGAGCAGTACTTC. This codes for CASSPWTDLREQYF.

The V gene is TRBV10-3, the J gene TRBJ2-5; D gene unclear. The germline gives CDR1 ENHRY, CDR2 SYGVKD. This CDR3 region has 13 residues. V lost 10 bases and J lost 4, with 16 bases in between. CDR3 nucleotide sequence: TGTGCCACTAGTGCCGTAGAAGGAGAGACCCAGTACTTC. Amino acid sequence: CATSAVEGETQYF.

V and J are TRBV27 and TRBJ2-3, with D tentatively TRBD2 (7 bases). V was clipped by 6 bases and J by 7 bases, with 20 bases between them. CDR1 MNHEY and CDR2 SMNVEV come from the germline V gene (reference sequence). This CDR3 has 15 amino acids. The CDR3 DNA sequence: TGTGCCAGCAGCCCGCGGGGGCGCTCCCCCTATACGCAGTATTTT. Its protein product is CASSPRGRSPYTQYF.